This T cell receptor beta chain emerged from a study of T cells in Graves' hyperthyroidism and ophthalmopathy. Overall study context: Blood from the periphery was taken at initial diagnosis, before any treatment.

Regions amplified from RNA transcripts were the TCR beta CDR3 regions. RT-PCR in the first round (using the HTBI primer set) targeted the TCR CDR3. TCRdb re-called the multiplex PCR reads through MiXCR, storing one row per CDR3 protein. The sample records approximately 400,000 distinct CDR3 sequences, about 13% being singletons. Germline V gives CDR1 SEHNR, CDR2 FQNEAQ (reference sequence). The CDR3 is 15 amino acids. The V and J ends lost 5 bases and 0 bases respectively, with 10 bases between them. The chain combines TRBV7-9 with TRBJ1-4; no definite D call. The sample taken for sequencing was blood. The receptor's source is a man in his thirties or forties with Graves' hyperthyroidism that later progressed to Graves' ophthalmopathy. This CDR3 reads CASSPSGTTNEKLFF. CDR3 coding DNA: TGTGCCAGCAGCCCTTCGGGTACAACTAATGAAAAACTGTTTTTT.